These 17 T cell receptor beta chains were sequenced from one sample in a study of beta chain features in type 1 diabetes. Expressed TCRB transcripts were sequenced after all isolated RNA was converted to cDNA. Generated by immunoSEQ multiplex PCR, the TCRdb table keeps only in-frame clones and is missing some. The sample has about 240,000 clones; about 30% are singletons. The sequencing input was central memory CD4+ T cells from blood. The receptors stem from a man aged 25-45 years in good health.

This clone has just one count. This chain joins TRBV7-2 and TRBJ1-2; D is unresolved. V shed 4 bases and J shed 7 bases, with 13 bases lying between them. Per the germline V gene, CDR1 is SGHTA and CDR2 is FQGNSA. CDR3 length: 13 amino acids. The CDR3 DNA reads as TGTGCCAGCAGCTACGAAGGAGCCCGTGGCTACACCTTC. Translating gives CASSYEGARGYTF.

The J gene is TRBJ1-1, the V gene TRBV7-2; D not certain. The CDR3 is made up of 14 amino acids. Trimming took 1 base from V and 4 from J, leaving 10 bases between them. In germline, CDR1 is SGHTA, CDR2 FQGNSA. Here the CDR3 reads CASSLGIGGTEAFF. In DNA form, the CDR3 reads TGTGCCAGCAGCTTAGGAATTGGAGGCACTGAAGCTTTCTTT.

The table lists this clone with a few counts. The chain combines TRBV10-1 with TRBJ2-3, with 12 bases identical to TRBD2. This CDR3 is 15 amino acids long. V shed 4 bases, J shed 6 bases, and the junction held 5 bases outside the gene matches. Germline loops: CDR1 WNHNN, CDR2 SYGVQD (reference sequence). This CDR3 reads CASSVRLAGVDTQYF. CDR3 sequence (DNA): TGCGCCAGCAGTGTTCGACTAGCGGGAGTGGATACGCAGTATTTT.

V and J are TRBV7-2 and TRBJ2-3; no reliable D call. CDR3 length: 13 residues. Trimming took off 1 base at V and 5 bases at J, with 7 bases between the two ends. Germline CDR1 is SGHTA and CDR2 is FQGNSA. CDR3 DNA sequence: TGTGCCAGCAGCTTAGATCTTGGAGATACGCAGTATTTT. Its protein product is CASSLDLGDTQYF.

The CDR3 DNA follows: TGCGCCAGCAGCCCAGACGACGGGAGGACGTCTGGGGCCAACGTCCTGACTTTC. This codes for CASSPDDGRTSGANVLTF. The rearrangement joins TRBV4-3 to TRBJ2-6; 7 nucleotides align to TRBD2. The V segment lost 4 bases and the J segment 1 base; nucleotides outside the gene matches: 10. The CDR3 sequence is 18 residues long. The germline CDR1 and CDR2 sequences are LGHNA and YSLEER.

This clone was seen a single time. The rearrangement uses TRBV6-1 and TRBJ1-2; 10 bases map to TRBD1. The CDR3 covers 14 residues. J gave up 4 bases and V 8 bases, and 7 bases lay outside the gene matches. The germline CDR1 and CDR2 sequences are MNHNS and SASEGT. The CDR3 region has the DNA TGTGCCAGCGAGACAGGGGGCATGGGCTATGGCTACACCTTC. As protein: CASETGGMGYGYTF.

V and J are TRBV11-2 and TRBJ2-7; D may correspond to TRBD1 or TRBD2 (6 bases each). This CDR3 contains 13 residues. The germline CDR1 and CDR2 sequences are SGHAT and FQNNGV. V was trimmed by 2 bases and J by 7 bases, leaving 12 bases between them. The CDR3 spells CASSLMGAGEQYF. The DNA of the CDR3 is TGTGCCAGCAGCTTAATGGGGGCGGGGGAGCAGTACTTC.

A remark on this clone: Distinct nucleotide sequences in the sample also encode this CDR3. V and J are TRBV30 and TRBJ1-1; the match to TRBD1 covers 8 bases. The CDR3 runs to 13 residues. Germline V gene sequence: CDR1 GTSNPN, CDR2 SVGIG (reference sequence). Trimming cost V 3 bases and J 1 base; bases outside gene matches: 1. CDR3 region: CAWSGQGNTEAFF. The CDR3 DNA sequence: TGTGCCTGGAGCGGACAGGGGAACACTGAAGCTTTCTTT.

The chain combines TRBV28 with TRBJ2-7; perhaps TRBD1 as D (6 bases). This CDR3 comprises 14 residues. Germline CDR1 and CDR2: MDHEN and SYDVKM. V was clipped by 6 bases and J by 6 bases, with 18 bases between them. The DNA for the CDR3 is TGTGCCAGCAGCCCGTACAGGGTTCGGAGCGAGCAGTACTTC. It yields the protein CASSPYRVRSEQYF.

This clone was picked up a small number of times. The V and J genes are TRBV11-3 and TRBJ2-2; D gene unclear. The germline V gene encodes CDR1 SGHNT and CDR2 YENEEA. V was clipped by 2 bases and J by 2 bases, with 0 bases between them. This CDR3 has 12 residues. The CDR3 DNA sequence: TGTGCCAGCAGCTTAAACACCGGGGAGCTGTTTTTT. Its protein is CASSLNTGELFF.

This CDR3 reads CASSYSGKGETQYF. In DNA form, the CDR3 reads TGTGCCAGCAGTTACTCAGGCAAGGGGGAGACCCAGTACTTC. J is TRBJ2-5 and V is TRBV6-5; D is possibly TRBD1 (5 bases). Germline lookup yields CDR1 MNHEY and CDR2 SVGAGI. V lost 0 bases to trimming and J lost 5 bases, with 10 bases between them. The CDR3 length is 14 residues.

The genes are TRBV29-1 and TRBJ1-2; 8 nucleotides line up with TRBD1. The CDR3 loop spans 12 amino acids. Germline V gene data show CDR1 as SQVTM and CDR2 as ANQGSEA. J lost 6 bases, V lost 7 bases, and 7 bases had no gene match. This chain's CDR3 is CSGGQGVDGYTF. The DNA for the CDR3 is TGCAGCGGTGGACAGGGTGTAGATGGCTACACCTTC.

Here the CDR3 DNA reads TGCAGCGTTGGTGACAGGTTCTACGAGCAGTACTTC. Amino acids: CSVGDRFYEQYF. The gene calls are TRBV29-1 and TRBJ2-5, with D possibly TRBD1 on 6 matching bases. The J call is in doubt because the DNA end fits TRBJ2-7 better. CDR1 is SQVTM, CDR2 ANQGSEA, per germline. The CDR3 sequence is 12 residues long.

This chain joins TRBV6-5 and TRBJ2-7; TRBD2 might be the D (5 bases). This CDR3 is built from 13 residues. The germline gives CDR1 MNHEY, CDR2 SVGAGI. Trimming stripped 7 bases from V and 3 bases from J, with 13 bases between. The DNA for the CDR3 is TGTGCCAGCACCACCCTAGGAGGCTACGAGCAGTACTTC. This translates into CASTTLGGYEQYF.

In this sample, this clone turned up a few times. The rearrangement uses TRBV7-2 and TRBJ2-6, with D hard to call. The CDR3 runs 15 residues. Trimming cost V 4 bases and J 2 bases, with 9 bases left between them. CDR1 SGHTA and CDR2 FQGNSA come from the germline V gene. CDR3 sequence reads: CASSSDGPGANVLTF. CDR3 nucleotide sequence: TGTGCCAGCAGCTCGGACGGACCTGGGGCCAACGTCCTGACTTTC.

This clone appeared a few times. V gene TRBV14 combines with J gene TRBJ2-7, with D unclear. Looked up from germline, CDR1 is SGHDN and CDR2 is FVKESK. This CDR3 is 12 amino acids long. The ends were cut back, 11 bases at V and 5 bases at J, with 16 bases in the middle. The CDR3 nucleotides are TGTGCCTCTGGGGAAGGGTTCCACGAGCAGTACTTC. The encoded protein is CASGEGFHEQYF.

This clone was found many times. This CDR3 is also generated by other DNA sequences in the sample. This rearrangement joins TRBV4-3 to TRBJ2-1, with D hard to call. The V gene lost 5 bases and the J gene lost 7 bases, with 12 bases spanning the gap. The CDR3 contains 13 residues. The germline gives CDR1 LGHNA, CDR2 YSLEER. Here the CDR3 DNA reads TGCGCCAGCAGCACCCAAACCGGGAATGAGCAGTTCTTC. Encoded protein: CASSTQTGNEQFF.